Each of the 20 T cell receptor beta chains below was sequenced from the same sample in a study of T cell repertoires in cytomegalovirus infection. Via MiXCR, TCRdb re-called the reads, giving one row per CDR3 protein. This repertoire shows about 190,000 distinct CDR3 sequences, nearly 9.5% found once; its top ten account for around 4.4%. The specimen was PBMCs. The receptor source for this set is a human donor in good health (CMV status not recorded). Some clones in this sample may be carry-over from other donors' samples.

This clonotype came up many times. The chain employs TRBV5-6 and TRBJ2-1, with 10 bases lining up with TRBD2. Germline CDR1 SGHDT, CDR2 YYEEEE. This CDR3 region has 16 residues. V gave up 4 bases and J gave up 7 bases; unmatched junction bases: 11. DNA for the CDR3: TGTGCCAGCAGCCAAAAACTAGCGGGGCTTGGGAATGAGCAGTTCTTC. Residues: CASSQKLAGLGNEQFF. Full variable domain (remainder filled in from reference TRBV5-6 and TRBJ2-1): DAGVTQSPTHLIKTRGQQVTLRCSPKSGHDTVSWYQQALGQGPQFIFQYYEEEERQRGNFPDRFSGHQFPNYSSELNVNALLLGDSALYLCASSQKLAGLGNEQFFGPGTRLTVL.

This clonotype was detected ten times or more. V usage is TRBV28 and J usage is TRBJ1-2; 7 bases are shared with TRBD1. Germline CDR1 MDHEN, CDR2 SYDVKM. CDR3 length equals 14 residues. With V trimmed by 5 bases and J by 4 bases, 7 bases remained unmatched. CDR3 DNA: TGTGCCAGCAGTGTGAGGGGGCGAAGCTATGGCTACACCTTC. Amino acid sequence: CASSVRGRSYGYTF.

This clonotype has a count of ten or more. V gene TRBV12-3 or TRBV12-4 combines with J gene TRBJ2-5; D is ambiguous. There are 13 residues in the CDR3. Deletions cut 6 bases from V and 5 bases from J, with 13 bases between. CDR3 sequence reads: CASSLGIGETQYF. In DNA, the CDR3 is TGTGCCAGCAGCCTAGGGATAGGGGAGACCCAGTACTTC.

In DNA, the CDR3 is TGTGCCACCAGCACCTCCTTGACACATGAAAAACTGTTTTTT. It yields the protein CATSTSLTHEKLFF. The genes are TRBV15 and TRBJ1-4, with D unclear. The germline V and J ends were trimmed by 4 bases and 6 bases, with 12 bases remaining between them. CDR3 size: 14 residues. CDR1 is LNHNV, CDR2 YYDKDF, per germline (reference sequence).

The chain employs TRBV7-2 and TRBJ1-6, with 7 bases lining up with TRBD1. This CDR3 comprises 13 residues. V was clipped by 9 bases and J by 4 bases; unmatched bases: 3. Germline CDR1 is SGHTA and CDR2 is FQGNSA. The CDR3 DNA sequence: TGTGCCAGGCCGGGACAGTATAATTCACCCCTCCACTTT. Its translation is CARPGQYNSPLHF.

V is TRBV19 and J is TRBJ2-1; the D gene is possibly TRBD2 (7 bases). Germline loops: CDR1 LNHDA, CDR2 SQIVND (reference sequence). The CDR3 runs to 17 residues. The V end lost 5 bases, the J end lost 0 bases, and 17 bases lay between the germline ends. The CDR3 nucleotides are TGTGCCAGTAGTCCCCATGGGGGGGGGCCCTCCTACAATGAGCAGTTCTTC. As protein: CASSPHGGGPSYNEQFF.

This clonotype was detected a few times. The chain is built from TRBV7-9 and TRBJ2-5; TRBD2 aligns across 9 bases. The CDR3 length is 14 residues. Germline trimming cut 3 bases from V and 5 bases from J; bases unmatched to any gene: 4. Germline CDR1 SEHNR, CDR2 FQNEAQ (reference sequence). The CDR3 loop is CASSFAGGPETQYF. Here the CDR3 DNA reads TGTGCCAGCAGCTTTGCGGGGGGGCCGGAGACCCAGTACTTC. The full variable domain, its missing parts supplied by reference TRBV7-9 and TRBJ2-5, is DTGVSQNPRHKITKRGQNVTFRCDPISEHNRLYWYRQTLGQGPEFLTYFQNEAQLEKSRLLSDRFSAERPKGSFSTLEIQRTEQGDSAMYLCASSFAGGPETQYFGPGTRLLVL.

The rearrangement links TRBV23-1 to TRBJ2-7; possibly TRBD1 for D (5 bases). TRBV23-1 is an open reading frame, and its role is uncertain. CDR3 length: 15 residues. V was shortened by 3 bases and J by 4 bases, with 16 bases between the two germline ends. CDR3 nucleotide sequence: TGCGCCAGCAGTCATGGACATCCCGAAACTTACGAGCAGTACTTC. Residues: CASSHGHPETYEQYF.

This clonotype has ten or more counts. This chain links TRBV7-2 with TRBJ2-2; D unclear. Per germline, CDR1 SGHTA and CDR2 FQGNSA. The CDR3 loop spans 15 amino acids. Trimming removed 5 bases at V and 1 base at J, with 11 bases between. As DNA, the CDR3 is TGTGCCAGCAGCCCCCTCTCAAGGAACACCGGGGAGCTGTTTTTT. This sequence encodes CASSPLSRNTGELFF.

This clonotype was detected a few times. The chain combines TRBV6-2 or TRBV6-3 with TRBJ2-3; possibly TRBD2 for D (6 bases). CDR1 MNHEY and CDR2 SVGEGT come from the germline V gene. The CDR3 is 15 residues long. Trimming cost V 6 bases and J 6 bases, with 19 bases left between them. The CDR3 region is CASSHGTLNWDTQYF. CDR3 DNA sequence: TGTGCCAGCAGCCACGGGACTCTAAACTGGGATACGCAGTATTTT.

This clonotype was counted many times. This chain links TRBV11-2 with TRBJ2-7, with TRBD2 matching over 8 bases. The germline V gene has CDR1 SGHAT and CDR2 FQNNGV. This CDR3 has 15 residues. V lost 5 bases and J lost 7; bases outside the gene matches: 13. The CDR3 spells CASSPGIAGMREQYF. CDR3 DNA: TGTGCCAGCAGCCCCGGGATAGCGGGGATGAGGGAGCAGTACTTC.

This clonotype was counted a few times. This chain uses TRBV5-5 with TRBJ2-7; 8 nucleotides match TRBD1. Germline trimming cut 4 bases from V and 2 bases from J; bases unmatched to any gene: 5. The germline CDR1 and CDR2 sequences are SGHKS and YYEKEE (reference sequence). The length of the CDR3 is 14 residues. This chain's CDR3 is CASSLTGVPYEQYF. The CDR3 DNA follows: TGTGCCAGCAGCCTGACAGGGGTCCCCTACGAGCAGTACTTC.

This clonotype came up a few times. This rearrangement joins TRBV15 to TRBJ1-5, with D perhaps TRBD1 (6 bases). The CDR3 consists of 15 residues. CDR1 is LNHNV and CDR2 is YYDKDF in the germline V gene (reference sequence). Trimming removed 3 bases from V and 4 bases from J, with 13 bases in between. The CDR3 nucleotides read TGTGCCACCAGCAGGGCCGGAGGACAGAATCAGCCCCAGCATTTT. It encodes CATSRAGGQNQPQHF.

Many counts were recorded for this clonotype. This rearrangement joins TRBV7-8 to TRBJ1-5; 10 bases align to TRBD1. The V gene end was trimmed by 6 bases and the J gene end by 2 bases; junction bases not matched to a gene: 4. The CDR3 length is 15 residues. Germline V gene lookup returns CDR1 SGHVS and CDR2 FQNEAQ. The CDR3 loop is CASSGDRGGNQPQHF. The DNA of the CDR3 is TGTGCCAGCAGTGGGGACAGGGGTGGCAATCAGCCCCAGCATTTT.

This clonotype was counted between two and nine times. V and J are TRBV25-1 and TRBJ2-5; D not resolved. The CDR3 runs to 14 residues. V dropped 2 bases and J dropped 4 bases, with 11 bases sitting between them. Germline loops: CDR1 MGHDK, CDR2 SYGVNS. The CDR3 nucleotides read TGTGCCAGCAGTGAAGGGTTCGCAGGAGAGACCCAGTACTTC. Protein sequence: CASSEGFAGETQYF.

The chain uses TRBV29-1 and TRBJ1-2; 8 bases agree with TRBD1. The junction had 8 bases not matched to a gene; V was cut back by 4 bases and J by 4 bases. CDR1 SQVTM and CDR2 ANQGSEA come from the germline V gene. CDR3 length: 14 residues. DNA of the CDR3: TGCAGCGTTGGGGTCGACAGGGGCGGCTATGGCTACACCTTC. Translation: CSVGVDRGGYGYTF.

Ten or more counts support this clonotype. The genes are TRBV27 and TRBJ1-2; 8 bases match TRBD1. In germline, CDR1 is MNHEY, CDR2 SMNVEV (reference sequence). The CDR3 runs 13 residues. V was pared by 5 bases and J by 7 bases, with 6 bases of the junction left unmatched. Here the CDR3 DNA reads TGTGCCAGCAGTCTGACAGGGGCTCGTGGCTACACCTTC. Translation gives CASSLTGARGYTF.

This clonotype occurred many times. DNA of the CDR3: TGTGCCAGCAGCTCCTATGGTGCTAGCACAGATACGCAGTATTTT. Its translation is CASSSYGASTDTQYF. The chain is built from TRBV5-6 and TRBJ2-3, with D unresolved. Germline V lookup: CDR1 SGHDT, CDR2 YYEEEE. V lost 3 bases and J lost 0, with 11 bases in between. This CDR3 has 15 amino acids. The entire variable domain, with the rest obtained from reference TRBV5-6 and TRBJ2-3, is as follows: DAGVTQSPTHLIKTRGQQVTLRCSPKSGHDTVSWYQQALGQGPQFIFQYYEEEERQRGNFPDRFSGHQFPNYSSELNVNALLLGDSALYLCASSSYGASTDTQYFGPGTRLTVL.

The CDR3: CSAAWGGQIQYF. The CDR3 coding sequence is TGCAGTGCGGCATGGGGGGGGCAAATCCAGTACTTC. V and J are TRBV20-1 and TRBJ2-5, with TRBD2 as a possible D gene (7 bases). The CDR3 covers 12 residues. Germline-derived CDR1 and CDR2 are DFQATT and SNEGSKA (reference sequence). Trimming stripped 6 bases from V and 10 bases from J, with 18 bases between.

This clonotype was counted at least ten times. The rearrangement joins TRBV27 to TRBJ2-7; D gene unclear. The CDR3 length is 15 residues. V was pared by 6 bases and J by 7 bases, with 22 bases between. Germline V CDR1 and CDR2: MNHEY, SMNVEV (reference sequence). The CDR3 DNA sequence: TGTGCCAGCAGCCTCTCGGCCAGGACGCCCAGAGAGCAGTACTTC. It encodes CASSLSARTPREQYF.